This T cell receptor (beta chain) was identified in a study of early T cells in non-severe SARS-CoV-2 infection. The germline gives CDR1 SGHNT, CDR2 YYREEE (reference sequence). The length of the CDR3 is 15 residues. The germline V and J ends were trimmed by 3 bases and 2 bases, with 12 bases remaining between them. This clonotype has a handful of counts. In the library, individual cDNA molecules carried attached unique molecular identifiers. MiXCR, applied by TCRdb to the 5' RACE reads, yields one record per CDR3 protein. The data contain fewer than 80,000 distinct CDR3 sequences, roughly 9% of them seen just once; the ten biggest clones take up over 10%.

The receptor was derived from an adult who was a healthcare worker with PCR-confirmed SARS-CoV-2 infection or an uninfected control (not recorded which). This rearrangement joins TRBV5-4 to TRBJ2-1; D perhaps matches TRBD2 (5 bases). The sample was whole blood, taken at baseline. CDR3 DNA sequence: TGTGCCAGCAGCTCAAGCGGTCCGCCCTACAATGAGCAGTTCTTC. This gives the protein CASSSSGPPYNEQFF.